The clone carrying this T cell receptor beta chain was seen a handful of times. The antigen remains unidentified. This sample is drawn from a study of T-cell memory formation after mild COVID-19. Study outcomes and limitations: CD8+ contracting clones occupied EMRA, while CD4+ ones occupied mainly CM and EM.

MiXCR was run by TCRdb on the 5' RACE reads, yielding one entry per CDR3 protein. The data show some 440,000 distinct CDR3 sequences, 20% to 25% seen once. The germline CDR1 and CDR2 sequences are SNHLY and FYNNEI. The length of the CDR3 is 14 residues. V shed 2 bases and J shed 2 bases, with 9 bases lying between them. The chain joins TRBV2 to TRBJ2-5, with D perhaps matching TRBD2 (6 bases). The specimen was PBMCs or a T cell subset sorted from them (not recorded which). The receptor was derived from an adult woman who had mild COVID-19 (a few samples of this study predate the infection). Cell type and time point are not known. CDR3 sequence (DNA): TGTGCCAGCAGTGAAATAGCGGCTCAAGAGACCCAGTACTTC. Encoded protein: CASSEIAAQETQYF.